The 22 T cell receptor beta chains presented below share a single source sample, sequenced in a study of cytomegalovirus exposure and HLA in healthy donors (dated 2017 in TCRdb). Library construction relied on the immunoSEQ multiplex PCR assay. For the multiplex PCR, a mixture combining 60 forward primers for TCR Vbeta segments and 13 reverse primers for TCR Jbeta segments was used. TCRdb limited this immuneACCESS table to in-frame rearrangements with V and J called. A share of clones is missing; checked studies link under half to unresolved V genes, and the rest is unexplained. This sample holds roughly 56,000 clones; about 81% were observed only once. Jointly, the top ten make up roughly 2.4% of the sample. The sequenced material came from PBMCs. The origin of the receptors is a boy younger than 18 in good health and CMV-seropositive.

This chain joins TRBV15 and TRBJ1-4, with a weak D call TRBD1 (5 bases). V was clipped by 3 bases and J by 7 bases, with 12 bases between them. The CDR3 covers 14 residues. Germline assignment: CDR1 LNHNV and CDR2 YYDKDF (reference sequence). CDR3 loop: CATSSGGTLEKLFF. The CDR3 region has the DNA TGTGCCACCAGCAGCGGGGGTACCCTTGAAAAACTGTTTTTT.

This chain links TRBV6-1 with TRBJ1-2, with 8 bases fitting TRBD1. The V gene's germline CDR1 is MNHNS and CDR2 SASEGT. The CDR3 is 15 amino acids. The junction had 6 bases not matched to a gene; V was cut back by 5 bases and J by 1 base. CDR3 amino acids: CASSPGTGVNYGYTF. In nucleotides, the CDR3 is TGTGCCAGCAGTCCCGGGACAGGTGTTAACTATGGCTACACCTTC.

J is TRBJ1-6 and V is TRBV15, with a tentative D call TRBD1 (5 bases). Germline loops: CDR1 LNHNV, CDR2 YYDKDF (reference sequence). CDR3 length equals 17 residues. V lost 0 bases and J lost 7, with 16 bases in between. Here the CDR3 reads CATSRDEGVRTNSPLHF. The CDR3 DNA follows: TGTGCCACCAGCAGAGATGAAGGGGTAAGGACCAATTCACCCCTCCACTTT.

The gene calls are TRBV7-9 and TRBJ1-2; unclear D gene. V was trimmed by 5 bases and J by 7 bases, leaving 17 bases between them. Germline V gene data show CDR1 as SEHNR and CDR2 as FQNEAQ (reference sequence). The CDR3 sequence is 14 residues long. DNA of the CDR3: TGTGCCAGCAGCCCCTCCGACTCTTATATTGGCTACACCTTC. Residues: CASSPSDSYIGYTF.

This clone was counted between two and nine times. The chain is built from TRBV6-6 and TRBJ2-3, with TRBD1 as a possible D gene (6 bases). The germline V gene has CDR1 MNHNY and CDR2 SVGAGI (reference sequence). The CDR3 totals 12 residues. Trimming left V 10 bases short and J 1 base short, with 9 bases between. CDR3 sequence reads: CATRQGTDTQYF. DNA for the CDR3: TGTGCCACTAGACAGGGCACAGATACGCAGTATTTT.

The chain is built from TRBV19 and TRBJ1-5; D not certain. The ends were cut back, 7 bases at V and 4 bases at J, with 14 bases in the middle. Germline V gene data show CDR1 as LNHDA and CDR2 as SQIVND (reference sequence). There are 14 residues in the CDR3. CDR3 residues: CASMKTEGNQPQHF. The DNA of the CDR3 is TGTGCCAGTATGAAGACGGAGGGTAATCAGCCCCAGCATTTT.

This chain connects TRBV7-9 to TRBJ1-3; no reliable D call. V was pared by 5 bases and J by 0 bases, with 11 bases between. CDR3 size: 15 residues. Germline CDR1 is SEHNR and CDR2 is FQNEAQ (reference sequence). The CDR3 reads CASSLPLISGNTIYF. In nucleotides, the CDR3 is TGTGCCAGCAGCCTACCCCTAATCTCTGGAAACACCATATATTTT.

The chain couples TRBV9 to TRBJ2-5, with D perhaps matching TRBD2 (6 bases). V was trimmed by 0 bases and J by 2 bases, leaving 11 bases between them. CDR1 is SGDLS and CDR2 is YYNGEE in the germline V gene. This CDR3 comprises 15 residues. The CDR3 bases are TGTGCCAGCAGCGTAGGGGGGGTCGTTCAAGAGACCCAGTACTTC. Translating gives CASSVGGVVQETQYF.

The chain joins TRBV20-1 to TRBJ2-2; the D is unclear. CDR1 and CDR2 from the germline V gene are DFQATT and SNEGSKA (reference sequence). V was trimmed by 5 bases and J by 7 bases, leaving 8 bases between them. This CDR3 region has 11 residues. The CDR3 reads CSAVESGELFF. The CDR3 DNA is TGCAGTGCTGTCGAGAGCGGGGAGCTGTTTTTT.

This chain uses TRBV7-9 with TRBJ2-1; TRBD2 might be the D (6 bases). Germline lookup yields CDR1 SEHNR and CDR2 FQNEAQ (reference sequence). This CDR3 contains 14 residues. The ends were cut back, 5 bases at V and 8 bases at J, with 16 bases in the middle. For the CDR3, the DNA is TGTGCCAGCAGCCAAGAGACTAGTGGGCATGAGCAGTTCTTC. Translation: CASSQETSGHEQFF.

The chain uses TRBV27 and TRBJ1-1; 7 nucleotides agree with TRBD1. CDR1 is MNHEY, CDR2 SMNVEV, per germline (reference sequence). The CDR3 loop spans 14 amino acids. With 4 bases clipped from V and 3 bases from J, the junction kept 5 bases outside the gene matches. The CDR3 DNA is TGTGCCAGCAGTTCCGACAGGGTTGACACTGAAGCTTTCTTT. Translating it yields CASSSDRVDTEAFF.

The V and J genes are TRBV5-1 and TRBJ1-6, with 9 bases matching TRBD1. Germline V gene lookup returns CDR1 SGHRS and CDR2 YFSETQ. With V trimmed by 1 base and J by 10 bases, 6 bases remained unmatched. This CDR3 has 15 amino acids. The CDR3 protein is CASSLSGQGGSPLHF. CDR3 sequence (DNA): TGCGCCAGCAGCTTGTCGGGACAGGGAGGGTCACCCCTCCACTTT.

V and J are TRBV2 and TRBJ1-3, with D perhaps TRBD1 (5 bases). V was cut by 7 bases and J by 1 base, with 23 bases left in between. In germline, CDR1 is SNHLY, CDR2 FYNNEI. The length of the CDR3 is 18 residues. The CDR3 here is CASTLFRSQGWSGNTIYF. The CDR3 nucleotides are TGTGCCAGCACCCTCTTCAGAAGTCAGGGCTGGTCTGGAAACACCATATATTTT.

This rearrangement joins TRBV2 to TRBJ2-2; possible D gene TRBD1, 5 bases. Germline lookup yields CDR1 SNHLY and CDR2 FYNNEI. Trimming cost V 6 bases and J 6 bases, with 11 bases left between them. The CDR3 sequence is 13 residues long. The CDR3, as DNA: TGTGCCAGCAGCTTACGACAGTCCGGGGAGCTGTTTTTT. Amino acid sequence: CASSLRQSGELFF.

The J gene is TRBJ2-5, the V gene TRBV7-6, with 9 bases identical to TRBD1. The CDR3 covers 16 residues. Germline V gene sequence: CDR1 SGHVS, CDR2 FNYEAQ. V was clipped by 1 base and J by 2 bases; unmatched bases: 5. The DNA for the CDR3 is TGTGCCAGCAGCTTAGACCCGGGACAGGGTCAAGAGACCCAGTACTTC. Translated, it gives CASSLDPGQGQETQYF.

The V call is TRBV19, the J call TRBJ1-5; tentative D call: TRBD1 (5 bases). The ends were cut back, 4 bases at V and 3 bases at J, with 19 bases in the middle. Looked up from germline, CDR1 is LNHDA and CDR2 is SQIVND (reference sequence). The CDR3 is 17 residues long. Written as DNA, the CDR3 is TGTGCCAGTAGTAGGGGGGTGGTGGCAATAAACAATCAGCCCCAGCATTTT. It codes for CASSRGVVAINNQPQHF. The full variable domain, rest sourced from reference TRBV19 and TRBJ1-5, is DGGITQSPKYLFRKEGQNVTLSCEQNLNHDAMYWYRQDPGQGLRLIYYSQIVNDFQKGDIAEGYSVSREKKESFPLTVTSAQKNPTAFYLCASSRGVVAINNQPQHFGDGTRLSIL.

V and J are TRBV7-9 and TRBJ2-3, with 7 positions matching TRBD2. CDR3 size: 16 residues. Germline CDR1 reads SEHNR; CDR2 reads FQNEAQ (reference sequence). The trim removed 4 bases at V and 0 bases at J, leaving 7 bases unmatched. CDR3 DNA sequence: TGTGCCAGCAGCTCTCGGGGGGTATTCAGCACAGATACGCAGTATTTT. Translation: CASSSRGVFSTDTQYF. The entire variable domain, with the rest obtained from reference TRBV7-9 and TRBJ2-3, is as follows: DTGVSQNPRHKITKRGQNVTFRCDPISEHNRLYWYRQTLGQGPEFLTYFQNEAQLEKSRLLSDRFSAERPKGSFSTLEIQRTEQGDSAMYLCASSSRGVFSTDTQYFGPGTRLTVL.

The chain recombines TRBV7-9 with TRBJ1-5; D possibly corresponds to TRBD1 (6 bases). Trimming took 0 bases from V and 3 from J, leaving 9 bases between them. The CDR3 is 15 residues long. Germline CDR1 is SEHNR and CDR2 is FQNEAQ (reference sequence). CDR3 in amino acids: CASSLADSSNQPQHF. The CDR3 DNA sequence: TGTGCCAGCAGCTTAGCGGACAGTTCCAATCAGCCCCAGCATTTT. Variable domain in full (rest from reference TRBV7-9 and TRBJ1-5): DTGVSQNPRHKITKRGQNVTFRCDPISEHNRLYWYRQTLGQGPEFLTYFQNEAQLEKSRLLSDRFSAERPKGSFSTLEIQRTEQGDSAMYLCASSLADSSNQPQHFGDGTRLSIL.

This chain links TRBV19 with TRBJ2-1, with 7 nucleotides matching TRBD1. Looked up from germline, CDR1 is LNHDA and CDR2 is SQIVND (reference sequence). CDR3 length equals 13 residues. Trimming at V came to 4 bases and at J to 8 bases, leaving 5 bases not matched to a gene. The CDR3 is CASSTGQTDEQFF. The DNA of the CDR3 is TGTGCCAGTAGTACGGGACAGACCGATGAGCAGTTCTTC.

The chain employs TRBV5-1 and TRBJ1-2; D possibly corresponds to TRBD1 (6 bases). V lost 4 bases, J lost 2 bases, and 9 bases lay in between. This CDR3 is 13 amino acids long. Germline V gene lookup returns CDR1 SGHRS and CDR2 YFSETQ. The CDR3 region is CASSQDRNYGYTF. The CDR3 DNA reads as TGCGCCAGCAGCCAGGACAGAAACTATGGCTACACCTTC.

The J gene is TRBJ2-1, the V gene TRBV5-1; TRBD1 is a possible D gene (6 bases). The CDR3 length is 16 residues. Germline CDR1 SGHRS, CDR2 YFSETQ. Trimming took 5 bases from V and 4 from J, leaving 19 bases between them. The CDR3 here is CASSPRTDSPYNEQFF. CDR3 sequence (DNA): TGCGCCAGCAGTCCGCGGACAGACTCACCTTACAATGAGCAGTTCTTC.

The chain uses TRBV6-5 and TRBJ2-5; 11 nucleotides align to TRBD1. Trimming at V came to 0 bases and at J to 6 bases, leaving 0 bases not matched to a gene. The germline gives CDR1 MNHEY, CDR2 SVGAGI. This CDR3 region has 14 residues. CDR3 in DNA: TGTGCCAGCAGTTACTCGGACAGGGGGCAGACCCAGTACTTC. Its translation is CASSYSDRGQTQYF.